The 13 T cell receptor beta chains listed next were all sequenced from one sample in a study of blood T cell repertoires in COVID-19. Sequenced by immunoSEQ multiplex PCR; TCRdb stores in-frame clones only, minus some. The sample holds more than 95,000 clones, around 81% seen once. The sequenced sample consisted of peripheral blood. Receptors originate from a man aged 55 to 70 with acute or convalescent COVID-19.

V is TRBV4-1 and J is TRBJ2-6; D gene uncertain. Germline V gene data show CDR1 as MGHRA and CDR2 as YSYEKL. V was pared by 4 bases and J by 4 bases, with 17 bases between. The CDR3 contains 17 residues. DNA for the CDR3: TGCGCCAGCAGCCGTGTCACGCTGACTCGGGGGGCCAACGTCCTGACTTTC. This codes for CASSRVTLTRGANVLTF.

The chain combines TRBV5-1 with TRBJ2-3, with D unresolved. The CDR3 has 13 amino acids. V was pared by 5 bases and J by 12 bases, with 19 bases between. Germline V lookup: CDR1 SGHRS, CDR2 YFSETQ. The CDR3 DNA follows: TGCGCCAGCAGTCCACCCGGTCCTAGATCACAGTATTTT. This encodes CASSPPGPRSQYF.

The rearrangement links TRBV5-1 to TRBJ2-3; 8 bases are a match to TRBD2. After removal of 5 bases from V and 3 bases from J, the junction contained 8 bases not matched to a gene. Germline-derived CDR1 and CDR2 are SGHRS and YFSETQ. The CDR3 is 15 amino acids. The CDR3 nucleotides read TGCGCCAGCAGAGGGTTACTAGCGGATACAGATACGCAGTATTTT. Translating it yields CASRGLLADTDTQYF.

This clone appeared a single time. This chain uses TRBV30 with TRBJ1-6; 7 bases map to TRBD1. Germline trimming cut 3 bases from V and 7 bases from J; bases unmatched to any gene: 3. CDR1 and CDR2 (germline): GTSNPN, SVGIG (reference sequence). CDR3 size: 13 residues. The CDR3: CAWRGQENSPLHF. Written as DNA, the CDR3 is TGTGCCTGGAGAGGACAGGAAAATTCACCCCTCCACTTT.

J is TRBJ2-1 and V is TRBV30; no reliable D call. Trimming cost V 4 bases and J 0 bases, with 7 bases left between them. This CDR3 is 13 amino acids long. The germline CDR1 and CDR2 sequences are GTSNPN and SVGIG (reference sequence). The CDR3 spells CAWIRSSYNEQFF. The CDR3 nucleotides read TGTGCCTGGATTAGGAGCTCCTACAATGAGCAGTTCTTC.

The genes are TRBV12-3 or TRBV12-4 and TRBJ1-6; unclear D gene. V was pared by 6 bases and J by 7 bases, with 4 bases between. The CDR3 is made up of 11 amino acids. The DNA for the CDR3 is TGTGCCAGCAGCTTGAATTCACCCCTCCACTTT. It is translated as CASSLNSPLHF.

The chain uses TRBV5-6 and TRBJ1-3, with a weak D call TRBD1 (5 bases). The germline V and J ends were trimmed by 4 bases and 0 bases, with 14 bases remaining between them. Germline CDR1 and CDR2: SGHDT and YYEEEE. CDR3 length equals 16 residues. The CDR3 protein is CASSNTGRYSGNTIYF. The CDR3 DNA follows: TGTGCCAGCAGCAATACAGGACGGTACTCTGGAAACACCATATATTTT.

This chain connects TRBV5-1 to TRBJ2-5, with 8 bases identical to TRBD1. With V trimmed by 4 bases and J by 2 bases, 4 bases remained unmatched. The CDR3 has 14 amino acids. Germline V lookup: CDR1 SGHRS, CDR2 YFSETQ. The CDR3 spells CASSRDRGQETQYF. In DNA, the CDR3 is TGCGCCAGCAGCCGAGACAGGGGACAAGAGACCCAGTACTTC.

V is TRBV11-2 and J is TRBJ2-5; 11 bases line up with TRBD2. From germline, CDR1 is SGHAT and CDR2 FQNNGV. The V segment lost 5 bases and the J segment 3 bases; nucleotides outside the gene matches: 8. CDR3 size: 16 residues. The CDR3 is CASSPQATSGEETQYF. The DNA of the CDR3 is TGTGCCAGCAGCCCCCAGGCGACTAGCGGGGAAGAGACCCAGTACTTC. Variable domain in full (rest from reference TRBV11-2 and TRBJ2-5): EAGVAQSPRYKIIEKRQSVAFWCNPISGHATLYWYQQILGQGPKLLIQFQNNGVVDDSQLPKDRFSAERLKGVDSTLKIQPAKLEDSAVYLCASSPQATSGEETQYFGPGTRLLVL.

This rearrangement joins TRBV14 to TRBJ2-6; tentatively, D is TRBD1 (6 bases). Germline V lookup: CDR1 SGHDN, CDR2 FVKESK. The CDR3 contains 16 residues. V lost 2 bases to trimming and J lost 3 bases, with 11 bases between them. The CDR3 DNA reads TGTGCCAGCAGCCAACAGGGGTTGGGTGGGGCCAACGTCCTGACTTTC. Encoded protein: CASSQQGLGGANVLTF.

The V and J genes are TRBV9 and TRBJ2-7, with 8 bases aligning to TRBD1. The CDR3 has 15 amino acids. Germline loops: CDR1 SGDLS, CDR2 YYNGEE. J lost 2 bases, V lost 3 bases, and 7 bases had no gene match. CDR3 coding DNA: TGTGCCAGCAGCGAGGGGGACAGGACTACCTACGAGCAGTACTTC. Its translation is CASSEGDRTTYEQYF.

The CDR3 bases are TGCAGCGTTGAACTGGGACAGGGGGCAAAGGAGCTGTTTTTT. Protein: CSVELGQGAKELFF. This rearrangement joins TRBV29-1 to TRBJ2-2, with 12 bases that match TRBD1. Unmatched junction bases numbered 5, after V lost 2 bases and J lost 10 bases. Germline V gene lookup returns CDR1 SQVTM and CDR2 ANQGSEA. This CDR3 has 14 amino acids.

The chain has TRBV30 and TRBJ2-2; 10 bases map to TRBD1. V lost 4 bases, J lost 7 bases, and 6 bases stayed unmatched. CDR3 length: 14 residues. The germline V gene encodes CDR1 GTSNPN and CDR2 SVGIG (reference sequence). The CDR3 loop is CAWTGTGDGGELFF. The CDR3 nucleotides read TGTGCCTGGACCGGGACAGGGGACGGCGGGGAGCTGTTTTTT.